This T cell receptor beta chain appears in the sequencing data of a study of beta chain features in type 1 diabetes. About the study: Patients looked much like healthy donors when it came to age, gender and cell yields. Study-level results: Among patients, naive, central memory and Treg TCRB repertoires appeared more similar than among healthy donors. Significant though moderate, a shortening of TCRB CDR3s appeared in all four CD4+ subsets of Type 1 diabetes patients.

Blood was collected once per donor into heparin, averaging approximately 0.11 L. Germline CDR1 and CDR2: LGHNA and YSLEER. V was clipped by 0 bases and J by 0 bases, with 10 bases between them. CDR3 length: 16 amino acids. This clone came up a few times. What it binds is not known. Since all of the isolated RNA was reverse transcribed, expressed TCRB transcripts were what got sequenced. Repertoires were generated with immunoSEQ multiplex PCR, while TCRdb's copy carries only in-frame clones and drops some. The sample records under 350,000 clones, approximately 8.1% being singletons. Sequenced: central memory CD4+ T cells from blood. The gene calls are TRBV4-3 and TRBJ2-3; D is perhaps TRBD1 (5 bases). The sequence was collected from a woman aged 18-29 years in good health. The CDR3 bases are TGCGCCAGCAGCCAAGAATCCAGGGTGAGCACAGATACGCAGTATTTT. Translation gives CASSQESRVSTDTQYF.